Shown below are 12 T cell receptor beta chains from a single sample sequenced in a study of blood T cell repertoires in COVID-19 (dated by TCRdb to the early 2020s). Libraries were made using the immunoSEQ multiplex PCR assay. This is the immuneACCESS table as TCRdb keeps it, with only in-frame sequences that have V and J called. A part of the clones is gone; compared with another copy, unresolved V genes explain less than half, and the rest is unexplained. The sample data list roughly 250,000 clones, and just over 90% of these were observed just once. Of the sample, about 2.3% is held by the ten largest clones. Sequencing was done on a sample of PBMCs or T cells enriched from blood (not recorded which). Every receptor here comes from a woman aged 40 to 50 with acute COVID-19.

The rearrangement joins TRBV11-2 to TRBJ2-3, with 9 bases aligning to TRBD1. The CDR3 sequence is 16 residues long. Germline lookup yields CDR1 SGHAT and CDR2 FQNNGV. V dropped 0 bases and J dropped 4; count of bases not matched to a gene: 5. CDR3 amino acids: CASSLDWDREADTQYF. CDR3 nucleotide sequence: TGTGCCAGCAGCTTAGATTGGGACAGGGAGGCAGATACGCAGTATTTT.

This rearrangement joins TRBV24-1 to TRBJ2-1; D uncertain. With 5 bases removed from V and 0 bases from J, the gap between germline ends came to 7 bases. This CDR3 has 14 residues. The germline V gene encodes CDR1 KGHDR and CDR2 SFDVKD. This CDR3 reads CATSGPYSYNEQFF. The CDR3 region has the DNA TGTGCCACCAGTGGTCCTTACTCCTACAATGAGCAGTTCTTC.

The V call is TRBV2, the J call TRBJ1-6, with D possibly TRBD1 on 5 matching bases. Germline-derived CDR1 and CDR2 are SNHLY and FYNNEI. Trimming removed 7 bases at V and 7 bases at J, with 11 bases between. The CDR3 runs 13 residues. The CDR3 spells CASTWQGNSPLHF. The CDR3 coding sequence is TGTGCCAGCACATGGCAGGGAAATTCACCCCTCCACTTT.

The chain joins TRBV9 to TRBJ2-3, with 9 bases aligning to TRBD1. The germline CDR1 and CDR2 sequences are SGDLS and YYNGEE. This CDR3 region has 16 residues. J was trimmed by 1 base and V by 0 bases; bases with no gene match: 3. CDR3 in amino acids: CASSVAGDRGTDTQYF. DNA for the CDR3: TGTGCCAGCAGCGTAGCTGGGGACAGGGGCACAGATACGCAGTATTTT.

CDR3 residues: CASSHSNQPQHF. The DNA for the CDR3 is TGTGCCAGCAGTCATAGCAATCAGCCCCAGCATTTT. This sequence joins TRBV25-1 and TRBJ1-5; unclear D gene. Deletions cut 5 bases from V and 0 bases from J, with 2 bases between. CDR3 size: 12 residues. The germline gives CDR1 MGHDK, CDR2 SYGVNS. The variable domain in full, completed from reference TRBV25-1 and TRBJ1-5, reads EADIYQTPRYLVIGTGKKITLECSQTMGHDKMYWYQQDPGMELHLIHYSYGVNSTEKGDLSSESTVSRIRTEHFPLTLESARPSHTSQYLCASSHSNQPQHFGDGTRLSIL.

The rearrangement uses TRBV27 and TRBJ2-7, with D possibly being TRBD2 (6 bases). The CDR3 has 14 amino acids. Trimming cost V 7 bases and J 2 bases, with 15 bases left between them. Looked up from germline, CDR1 is MNHEY and CDR2 is SMNVEV (reference sequence). The CDR3 DNA reads as TGTGCCAGCACCCCTTGGGGAGGAACCTACGAGCAGTACTTC. This codes for CASTPWGGTYEQYF.

The V and J genes are TRBV2 and TRBJ2-5; tentative D call: TRBD2 (7 bases). Per the germline V gene, CDR1 is SNHLY and CDR2 is FYNNEI. The CDR3 consists of 15 residues. V lost 6 bases to trimming and J lost 5 bases, with 19 bases between them. The DNA for the CDR3 is TGTGCCAGCAGCGGGTGGGGGGGGCGGTCGGAGACCCAGTACTTC. Translated, it gives CASSGWGGRSETQYF.

Here the CDR3 reads CASSLALGGRANEQFF. DNA of the CDR3: TGTGCCAGCAGCTTGGCACTCGGCGGGAGGGCCAATGAGCAGTTCTTC. J is TRBJ2-1 and V is TRBV5-6, with 9 bases lining up with TRBD2. The CDR3 has 16 amino acids. J gave up 6 bases and V 0 bases, and 7 bases lay outside the gene matches. Germline V lookup: CDR1 SGHDT, CDR2 YYEEEE.

CDR3 nucleotide sequence: TGTGCCAGCAGTTTAAAAGAGACCCAGTACTTC. Protein sequence: CASSLKETQYF. This chain links TRBV2 with TRBJ2-5, with D unclear. Between the trimmed V and J ends, which lost 5 bases and 3 bases, there was a span of 4 bases. The CDR3 loop spans 11 amino acids. CDR1 is SNHLY and CDR2 is FYNNEI in the germline V gene.

The chain joins TRBV12-5 to TRBJ1-3, with 9 bases identical to TRBD1. CDR1 and CDR2 (germline): LGHNT, FRNRAP. J gave up 4 bases and V 6 bases, and 7 bases lay outside the gene matches. This CDR3 comprises 15 residues. DNA of the CDR3: TGTGCTAGTGGCCAAAACAGGGGGCGAGGAAACACCATATATTTT. Protein product: CASGQNRGRGNTIYF.

The V call is TRBV7-3, the J call TRBJ2-5, with 13 nucleotides matching TRBD2. The CDR3 is made up of 15 amino acids. After removal of 5 bases from V and 3 bases from J, the junction contained 3 bases not matched to a gene. The germline V gene encodes CDR1 SGHTA and CDR2 FQGTGA. The CDR3 nucleotides read TGTGCCAGCAGCCCGGGACTAGCGGGGAAAGAGACCCAGTACTTC. Amino acid sequence: CASSPGLAGKETQYF.

The chain links TRBV7-2 to TRBJ2-7, with 9 bases lining up with TRBD2. The V segment lost 5 bases and the J segment 5 bases; nucleotides outside the gene matches: 22. CDR1 is SGHTA, CDR2 FQGNSA, per germline. The CDR3 consists of 19 residues. Written as DNA, the CDR3 is TGTGCCAGCAGCCTCCTGAGGGGTGGCGGGGGGGCCTCGTCCGACGAGCAGTACTTC. Protein sequence: CASSLLRGGGGASSDEQYF.